This T cell receptor beta chain was profiled in a study of human T cells and chemical hapten exposure. For the study at large: Small pooled library volume differences mainly caused per-sample TCR yield variation. Overall study findings and caveats: Expanded TCR sets contained significantly more large CDR3 similarity clusters than controls.

Documented time point: patch test 2, 6 weeks after DPC sensitization. Described treatment: therapeutic diphenylcyclopropenone sensitization with weekly scalp DPC. Unfractionated whole blood yielded the extracted total RNA. This CDR3 comprises 12 residues. The V and J ends lost 3 bases and 5 bases, in that order; junction bases with no gene match: 3. Germline loops: CDR1 DFQATT, CDR2 SNEGSKA (reference sequence). The library tagged individual cDNA molecules with unique molecular identifiers. TCRdb recomputed calls from the RACE reads with MiXCR, one row per CDR3 protein. The data hold 65,000 to 90,000 distinct CDR3 sequences, with 6.6% observed a single time. This clonotype was seen only a few times. Its target is not known.

The sample in question was whole blood, obtained in connection with sensitization to the hapten diphenylcyclopropenone (DPC). This sequence originates from a woman aged 25 to 39 with alopecia areata. Some clones in this sample may be carry-over from other donors' samples. This chain joins TRBV20-1 and TRBJ2-7; 8 bases align to TRBD1. CDR3 sequence (DNA): TGCAGTGCTAGGGAGGACAGGGACGAGCAGTACTTC. This gives the protein CSAREDRDEQYF.